A selection of T cell receptor beta chains follows, all from one sample in a study of T cells in Graves' hyperthyroidism and ophthalmopathy. TCRdb reanalysed the multiplex PCR reads using MiXCR and keeps one entry per CDR3 protein. This table holds about 380,000 distinct CDR3 sequences, roughly 18% found once. Sequenced sample: blood. The receptors here all came from a young man with Graves' ophthalmopathy. The CDR3 runs from the conserved cysteine through the conserved F or W. Fields, in order: V gene, D gene, J gene, clone size, CDR3 DNA, CDR3 protein. A D gene is named only where the DNA matches it firmly. Where a row states a size, it is once, few, many or the class of an expanded clone; other rows omit it.

v_call: TRBV12-3/TRBV12-4
d_call: NA
j_call: TRBJ1-2
clone_size: NA
cdr3_nt: TGTACCAGCAGTTCCCGGACGGGGCCCAACTATGGCTACACCTTC
cdr3_aa: CTSSSRTGPNYGYTF

v_call: TRBV20-1
d_call: NA
j_call: TRBJ2-7
clone_size: NA
cdr3_nt: TGCAGTGCGTCGGAGGGGGCGTTAGGCTACGAGCAGTACTTC
cdr3_aa: CSASEGALGYEQYF

v_call: TRBV28
d_call: NA
j_call: TRBJ1-2
clone_size: many
cdr3_nt: TGTGCCAGCAGTTTGTCTCGGCCAGGCTGGGATGGCTACACCTTC
cdr3_aa: CASSLSRPGWDGYTF

v_call: TRBV6-1
d_call: TRBD2
j_call: TRBJ2-1
clone_size: many
cdr3_nt: TGTGCCAGCAGGGAACTAGCGGGGGGTGTAGTTGATGAGCAGTTCTTC
cdr3_aa: CASRELAGGVVDEQFF

v_call: TRBV15
d_call: TRBD1
j_call: TRBJ1-2
clone_size: many
cdr3_nt: TGTGCCACCAGCAGCTCCGGGACAGGGGGGATCCATGGCTACACCTTC
cdr3_aa: CATSSSGTGGIHGYTF

v_call: TRBV5-6
d_call: TRBD2
j_call: TRBJ2-1
clone_size: NA
cdr3_nt: TGTGCCAGCAGCCAAGCGGCTAGCGGGGGGTACAATGAGCAGTTCTTC
cdr3_aa: CASSQAASGGYNEQFF

v_call: TRBV10-3
d_call: NA
j_call: TRBJ2-7
clone_size: few
cdr3_nt: TGTGCCATCAGTGAATCCAGGACAGCCTACGAGCAGTACTTC
cdr3_aa: CAISESRTAYEQYF

v_call: TRBV3-1
d_call: NA
j_call: TRBJ2-7
clone_size: many
cdr3_nt: TGTGCCAGCAGCCAAGCAGGGGGGTACCAAACCTACGAGCAGTACTTC
cdr3_aa: CASSQAGGYQTYEQYF

v_call: TRBV6-1
d_call: NA
j_call: TRBJ1-2
clone_size: many
cdr3_nt: TGTGCCACCCTACTGACCGTTTATGGCTACACCTTC
cdr3_aa: CATLLTVYGYTF

v_call: TRBV11-3
d_call: NA
j_call: TRBJ2-3
clone_size: many
cdr3_nt: TGTGCCAGCAGCTTAGGGGGTACCTCAATGGATACGCAGTATTTT
cdr3_aa: CASSLGGTSMDTQYF

v_call: TRBV5-1
d_call: NA
j_call: TRBJ1-2
clone_size: many
cdr3_nt: TGCGCCAGCAGCTTGGGTCCAAGTGACTATGGCTACACCTTC
cdr3_aa: CASSLGPSDYGYTF

v_call: TRBV9
d_call: TRBD2
j_call: TRBJ2-1
clone_size: few
cdr3_nt: TGTGCCAGCAGCTCCCTAGCGGGGGGCTCCTACAATGAGCAGTTCTTC
cdr3_aa: CASSSLAGGSYNEQFF

v_call: TRBV7-2
d_call: NA
j_call: TRBJ2-5
clone_size: NA
cdr3_nt: TGTGCCAGCAGCTTAGGGGTGGCGGGACTCCAAGAGACCCAGTACTTC
cdr3_aa: CASSLGVAGLQETQYF

v_call: TRBV11-2
d_call: TRBD2
j_call: TRBJ2-7
clone_size: many
cdr3_nt: TGTGCCAGCAGCCCAGGGCTAGCGGGGGCCTACGAGCAGTACTTC
cdr3_aa: CASSPGLAGAYEQYF

v_call: TRBV10-3
d_call: TRBD1
j_call: TRBJ2-1
clone_size: many
cdr3_nt: TGTGCCATAGGACAGGGGGATAGGGACAATGAGCAGTTCTTC
cdr3_aa: CAIGQGDRDNEQFF

v_call: TRBV2
d_call: TRBD1
j_call: TRBJ2-1
clone_size: many
cdr3_nt: TGTGCCAGCGAAGGACAGGGGAGTTACAATGAGCAGTTCTTC
cdr3_aa: CASEGQGSYNEQFF

v_call: TRBV28
d_call: TRBD1
j_call: TRBJ1-1
clone_size: many
cdr3_nt: TGTGCCAGCAGTTTACCTCAGACAGGGTACACTGAAGCTTTCTTT
cdr3_aa: CASSLPQTGYTEAFF

v_call: TRBV28
d_call: NA
j_call: TRBJ2-5
clone_size: many
cdr3_nt: TGTGCCAGCAGGCGACCCGGACAGCAAGAGACCCAGTACTTC
cdr3_aa: CASRRPGQQETQYF

v_call: TRBV11-2
d_call: NA
j_call: TRBJ2-7
clone_size: NA
cdr3_nt: TGTGCCAGCACCTCATTAAGAGGTGAGCAGTACTTC
cdr3_aa: CASTSLRGEQYF

v_call: TRBV3-1
d_call: TRBD1
j_call: TRBJ1-2
clone_size: many
cdr3_nt: TGTGCCAGCAGCCAAGGACAGGGGAAAGGCTACACCTTC
cdr3_aa: CASSQGQGKGYTF

v_call: TRBV12-3/TRBV12-4
d_call: TRBD1
j_call: TRBJ2-2
clone_size: NA
cdr3_nt: TGTGCCAGCAAACGGACAGGGGTTGGGGAGCTGTTTTTT
cdr3_aa: CASKRTGVGELFF

v_call: TRBV7-2
d_call: NA
j_call: TRBJ2-2
clone_size: NA
cdr3_nt: TGTGCCAGCAGCTTAGATACTATGCGGATCTTTGGGACCGGGGAGCTGTTTTTT
cdr3_aa: CASSLDTMRIFGTGELFF

v_call: TRBV12-3/TRBV12-4
d_call: NA
j_call: TRBJ1-2
clone_size: NA
cdr3_nt: TGTGCCAGCACTAGGGGAGAAGATGGCTACACCTTC
cdr3_aa: CASTRGEDGYTF

v_call: TRBV28
d_call: NA
j_call: TRBJ2-7
clone_size: many
cdr3_nt: TGTGCCAGCAGTTTAACGGAGACCTACGAGCAGTACTTC
cdr3_aa: CASSLTETYEQYF

v_call: TRBV9
d_call: TRBD2
j_call: TRBJ2-4
clone_size: few
cdr3_nt: TGTGCCAGCAGCGTAGCTCCCACTACTAGCGGGGGAAACATTCAGTACTTC
cdr3_aa: CASSVAPTTSGGNIQYF

v_call: TRBV4-2
d_call: NA
j_call: TRBJ1-4
clone_size: NA
cdr3_nt: TGTGCCAGCAGCCAAGACCGGGACGAGGCTAATGAAAAACTGTTTTTT
cdr3_aa: CASSQDRDEANEKLFF

v_call: TRBV6-6
d_call: NA
j_call: TRBJ1-1
clone_size: few
cdr3_nt: TGTGCCAGCAGTTACTTAAAAGAGGGGCGCGCCGGGACTGAAGCTTTCTTT
cdr3_aa: CASSYLKEGRAGTEAFF

v_call: TRBV12-3/TRBV12-4
d_call: NA
j_call: TRBJ1-1
clone_size: many
cdr3_nt: TGTGCCAGCAGTTTCGGACAGTCGATCGCTTTCTTT
cdr3_aa: CASSFGQSIAFF

v_call: TRBV28
d_call: NA
j_call: TRBJ1-1
clone_size: many
cdr3_nt: TGTGCCAGCAGTTTAGGGGGGCCAGGCGTGGAAGCTTTCTTT
cdr3_aa: CASSLGGPGVEAFF

v_call: TRBV19
d_call: NA
j_call: TRBJ1-5
clone_size: NA
cdr3_nt: TGTGCCAGTAGTTTCAGGGATTACAATCAGCCCCAGCATTTT
cdr3_aa: CASSFRDYNQPQHF

v_call: TRBV20-1
d_call: NA
j_call: TRBJ2-3
clone_size: few
cdr3_nt: TGCAGTGCCAAGACTTTCACAGATACGCAGTATTTT
cdr3_aa: CSAKTFTDTQYF

v_call: TRBV2
d_call: TRBD1
j_call: TRBJ1-5
clone_size: few
cdr3_nt: TGTGCCATAGGACAGGGCAGGGGTGGTCAGCCCCAGCATTTT
cdr3_aa: CAIGQGRGGQPQHF

v_call: TRBV6-1
d_call: TRBD2
j_call: TRBJ2-5
clone_size: many
cdr3_nt: TGTGCCAGCAGCCAACGCCTCGGGACTAGCCCAGGGGAGACCCAGTACTTC
cdr3_aa: CASSQRLGTSPGETQYF

v_call: TRBV28
d_call: NA
j_call: TRBJ2-3
clone_size: many
cdr3_nt: TGTGCCAGCAGTTTACTGTGGTCAACGACAGATACGCAGTATTTT
cdr3_aa: CASSLLWSTTDTQYF